Presented here are 30 T cell receptor beta chains from one specimen sequenced in a study of T cell repertoires in cytomegalovirus infection. TCRdb reprocessed the reads via MiXCR and lists one record per CDR3 protein. The profile shows roughly 180,000 distinct CDR3 sequences, 28% of them singletons. The sequenced material came from PBMCs. These receptors came from a human donor in good health (CMV status not recorded). Some clones in this sample may be carry-over from other donors' samples.

This clonotype was observed at least ten times. This chain links TRBV11-2 with TRBJ2-7, with D unresolved. The CDR3 extends over 14 amino acids. The V and J ends lost 4 bases and 4 bases respectively, with 14 bases between them. CDR1 and CDR2 from the germline V gene are SGHAT and FQNNGV. For the CDR3, the DNA is TGTGCCAGCAGCTCGGGTCACCATGGGTACGAGCAGTACTTC. Amino acids: CASSSGHHGYEQYF.

This clonotype has a handful of counts. The chain recombines TRBV11-2 with TRBJ1-1; 7 positions agree with TRBD1. The CDR3 is 15 amino acids. The V gene's germline CDR1 is SGHAT and CDR2 FQNNGV. Trimming cost V 1 base and J 14 bases; bases outside gene matches: 16. The DNA of the CDR3 is TGTGCCAGCAGCTTAGGGGGGGATCGACAGGGTGGTTGCTTCTTT. As protein: CASSLGGDRQGGCFF. The variable domain in full, completed from reference TRBV11-2 and TRBJ1-1, reads EAGVAQSPRYKIIEKRQSVAFWCNPISGHATLYWYQQILGQGPKLLIQFQNNGVVDDSQLPKDRFSAERLKGVDSTLKIQPAKLEDSAVYLCASSLGGDRQGGCFFGQGTRLTVV.

This clonotype was detected only a few times. V and J are TRBV20-1 and TRBJ2-1; 8 nucleotides align to TRBD2. V dropped 0 bases and J dropped 6; count of bases not matched to a gene: 10. Germline V CDR1 and CDR2: DFQATT, SNEGSKA (reference sequence). There are 16 residues in the CDR3. The CDR3 DNA sequence: TGCAGTGCTAGAGATCCCAGGACTAGCCCGGGCAATGAGCAGTTCTTC. Residues: CSARDPRTSPGNEQFF.

The chain links TRBV6-5 to TRBJ1-6, with D possibly matching TRBD1 (6 bases). Germline values: CDR1 MNHEY, CDR2 SVGAGI. CDR3 length: 11 residues. Trimming left V 3 bases short and J 15 bases short, with 9 bases between. In nucleotides, the CDR3 is TGTGCCAGCAGTTATCGGGGACACCTCCACTTT. This codes for CASSYRGHLHF.

The V call is TRBV19, the J call TRBJ1-5; 9 nucleotides match TRBD1. The CDR3 totals 15 residues. Germline CDR1 reads LNHDA; CDR2 reads SQIVND (reference sequence). Trimming removed 7 bases from V and 4 bases from J; junction bases left unmatched: 8. CDR3 nucleotide sequence: TGTGCCAGTACCCCGGGACAGGGCCTTAATCAGCCCCAGCATTTT. Translating it yields CASTPGQGLNQPQHF. The variable domain in full, completed from reference TRBV19 and TRBJ1-5, reads DGGITQSPKYLFRKEGQNVTLSCEQNLNHDAMYWYRQDPGQGLRLIYYSQIVNDFQKGDIAEGYSVSREKKESFPLTVTSAQKNPTAFYLCASTPGQGLNQPQHFGDGTRLSIL.

V usage is TRBV2 and J usage is TRBJ2-1; 12 bases line up with TRBD2. Trimming at V came to 3 bases and at J to 6 bases, leaving 0 bases not matched to a gene. The CDR3 loop spans 14 amino acids. CDR1 is SNHLY, CDR2 FYNNEI, per germline. For the CDR3, the DNA is TGTGCCAGCAGTGAGACTAGCGGGGGCAATGAGCAGTTCTTC. It is translated as CASSETSGGNEQFF.

This clonotype was picked up a small number of times. The V call is TRBV29-1, the J call TRBJ1-1; a possible D gene is TRBD1 (6 bases). The germline CDR1 and CDR2 sequences are SQVTM and ANQGSEA. The CDR3 is 13 residues long. V lost 1 base, J lost 7 bases, and 13 bases lay in between. Here the CDR3 DNA reads TGCAGCGTTGAAGTCCGGACAGACAGTGAAGCTTTCTTT. Translation gives CSVEVRTDSEAFF.

DNA for the CDR3: TGCAGCGTCGGGACAGGGGCCAACGAGCAGTACTTC. It yields the protein CSVGTGANEQYF. This sequence joins TRBV29-1 and TRBJ2-7; 10 positions match TRBD1. This CDR3 is 12 amino acids long. V lost 6 bases to trimming and J lost 5 bases; unmatched junction nucleotides: 4. Germline values: CDR1 SQVTM, CDR2 ANQGSEA.

This clonotype was counted between two and nine times. The chain couples TRBV11-2 to TRBJ2-5; 7 nucleotides align to TRBD2. The CDR3 length is 14 residues. V dropped 4 bases and J dropped 2; count of bases not matched to a gene: 4. CDR1 is SGHAT and CDR2 is FQNNGV in the germline V gene. This CDR3 is CASSSTGRQETQYF. The CDR3 DNA is TGTGCCAGCAGCTCCACCGGGAGGCAAGAGACCCAGTACTTC.

DNA of the CDR3: TGTGCCTGGAGTCTATGGGGGGCGACTGAAGCTTTCTTT. Protein sequence: CAWSLWGATEAFF. V usage is TRBV30 and J usage is TRBJ1-1; D is perhaps TRBD1 (6 bases). Germline CDR1 is GTSNPN and CDR2 is SVGIG (reference sequence). Trimming removed 2 bases at V and 5 bases at J, with 12 bases between. This CDR3 comprises 13 residues.

The V call is TRBV14, the J call TRBJ2-7; D call uncertain. The V and J ends lost 3 bases and 7 bases respectively, with 7 bases between them. The CDR3 sequence is 11 residues long. Germline CDR1 is SGHDN and CDR2 is FVKESK. As DNA, the CDR3 is TGTGCCAGCAGCCACATAACAGAGCAGTACTTC. Its protein is CASSHITEQYF.

V is TRBV6-2 or TRBV6-3 and J is TRBJ2-1; D ambiguous. V dropped 7 bases and J dropped 0 bases, with 13 bases sitting between them. CDR1 and CDR2 (germline): MNHEY, SVGEGT. The CDR3 runs to 15 residues. DNA for the CDR3: TGTGCCAGCAACCTCGACCGTGCCTCCTACAATGAGCAGTTCTTC. It is translated as CASNLDRASYNEQFF.

This clonotype was seen a handful of times. V is TRBV20-1 and J is TRBJ2-4; 9 bases are shared with TRBD1. The V gene end was trimmed by 6 bases and the J gene end by 6 bases; junction bases not matched to a gene: 9. The CDR3 loop spans 14 amino acids. Looked up from germline, CDR1 is DFQATT and CDR2 is SNEGSKA (reference sequence). The CDR3 region has the DNA TGCAGTGCGGAGCCGGGACAGGGTGTAAACATTCAGTACTTC. Translating gives CSAEPGQGVNIQYF.

The chain links TRBV19 to TRBJ2-4; 7 bases map to TRBD1. Unmatched junction bases numbered 10, after V lost 6 bases and J lost 8 bases. The germline V gene has CDR1 LNHDA and CDR2 SQIVND (reference sequence). This CDR3 region has 14 residues. CDR3 in amino acids: CASSLTRQGDIQYF. As DNA, the CDR3 is TGTGCCAGTAGCCTGACCCGACAGGGAGACATTCAGTACTTC.

A few counts support this clonotype. This chain links TRBV25-1 with TRBJ1-6; no firm D call. The germline V gene encodes CDR1 MGHDK and CDR2 SYGVNS. The V gene lost 4 bases and the J gene lost 7 bases, with 11 bases spanning the gap. The CDR3 extends over 14 amino acids. CDR3 nucleotide sequence: TGTGCCAGCAGTGCCTGGGGTCAAAATTCACCCCTCCACTTT. Translated: CASSAWGQNSPLHF.

The CDR3 region has the DNA TGTGCCAGCAGTTCCGACAGGCGAGACGAGCAGTACTTC. Encoded protein: CASSSDRRDEQYF. V and J are TRBV12-3 or TRBV12-4 and TRBJ2-7; weak D call: TRBD1 (6 bases). This CDR3 has 13 amino acids. V was shortened by 4 bases and J by 5 bases, with 12 bases between the two germline ends.

This clonotype came up once. The gene calls are TRBV12-3 or TRBV12-4 and TRBJ2-5; perhaps TRBD1 as D (6 bases). This CDR3 has 13 residues. Trimming left V 3 bases short and J 11 bases short, with 16 bases between. CDR3 in DNA: TGTGCCAGCAGTTTTGACAGGAAAGCGACTCAGTACTTC. This sequence encodes CASSFDRKATQYF.

This clonotype was detected only a few times. This chain uses TRBV20-1 with TRBJ2-7; D assignment may be TRBD1 or TRBD2 (6 bases each). Trimming took 3 bases from V and 1 from J, leaving 13 bases between them. Per germline, CDR1 DFQATT and CDR2 SNEGSKA (reference sequence). The CDR3 contains 14 residues. CDR3 nucleotides: TGCAGTGCTAGCTGGGGGGCCAGGTCCTACGAGCAGTACTTC. It is translated as CSASWGARSYEQYF.

The chain recombines TRBV10-3 with TRBJ1-5; D unclear. V was trimmed by 4 bases and J by 0 bases, leaving 7 bases between them. Germline CDR1 ENHRY, CDR2 SYGVKD. The CDR3 is made up of 14 amino acids. The CDR3 sequence: CAISATDSNQPQHF. CDR3 DNA: TGTGCCATCAGTGCTACAGATAGCAATCAGCCCCAGCATTTT.

This clonotype appeared a few times. The rearrangement joins TRBV29-1 to TRBJ2-7; 11 nucleotides agree with TRBD1. The germline CDR1 and CDR2 sequences are SQVTM and ANQGSEA. The CDR3 sequence is 14 residues long. V was pared by 3 bases and J by 5 bases, with 6 bases of the junction left unmatched. In DNA, the CDR3 is TGCAGCGTTGATTTGGGACAGGGGGGGGACGAGCAGTACTTC. It encodes CSVDLGQGGDEQYF.

The chain carries TRBV11-3 and TRBJ1-1, with a weak D call TRBD1 (5 bases). The CDR3 consists of 13 residues. Germline V CDR1 and CDR2: SGHNT, YENEEA. Between the trimmed V and J ends, which lost 3 bases and 5 bases, there was a span of 10 bases. CDR3 nucleotide sequence: TGTGCCAGCAGCTTGGAGGGGATGACTGAAGCTTTCTTT. Translated: CASSLEGMTEAFF. Full variable domain (rest looked up from reference TRBV11-3 and TRBJ1-1): EAGVVQSPRYKIIEKKQPVAFWCNPISGHNTLYWYLQNLGQGPELLIRYENEEAVDDSQLPKDRFSAERLKGVDSTLKIQPAELGDSAVYLCASSLEGMTEAFFGQGTRLTVV.

The rearrangement joins TRBV5-1 to TRBJ1-3; weak D call: TRBD1 (6 bases). The germline gives CDR1 SGHRS, CDR2 YFSETQ. Trimming shortened V by 4 bases and J by 0 bases, and 11 bases separated the two germline ends. The CDR3 runs to 15 residues. The CDR3: CASSQGQNSGNTIYF. In DNA, the CDR3 is TGCGCCAGCAGCCAAGGACAGAACTCTGGAAACACCATATATTTT.

This chain connects TRBV12-3 or TRBV12-4 to TRBJ1-5; TRBD1 agrees at 7 bases. V gave up 7 bases and J gave up 7 bases; unmatched junction bases: 10. The CDR3 totals 14 residues. The CDR3 DNA reads as TGTGCCAGCACCTTGGACAGGTCCGGACAGCCCCAGCATTTT. Its translation is CASTLDRSGQPQHF.

The rearrangement uses TRBV6-2 or TRBV6-3 and TRBJ1-3; D ambiguous. Germline CDR1 is MNHEY and CDR2 is SVGEGT. This CDR3 has 16 residues. V shed 5 bases and J shed 0 bases, with 14 bases lying between them. CDR3 nucleotides: TGTGCCAGCAGTCCACTCGCGGATTTCTCTGGAAACACCATATATTTT. Translating gives CASSPLADFSGNTIYF.

This chain joins TRBV20-1 and TRBJ1-4; D is possibly TRBD1 (6 bases). The ends were cut back, 6 bases at V and 3 bases at J, with 14 bases in the middle. Germline V lookup: CDR1 DFQATT, CDR2 SNEGSKA (reference sequence). This CDR3 has 14 residues. DNA for the CDR3: TGCAGTGCCAGTGGAGGACAGTCTAATGAAAAACTGTTTTTT. Protein product: CSASGGQSNEKLFF.

Turning to this clonotype: Sequence at one end of the junction differs from germline and may be a read error. V usage is TRBV5-3 and J usage is TRBJ2-2, with D uncertain. TRBV5-3 is assigned to the ORF class and has an uncertain function. The CDR3 totals 14 residues. CDR3 bases: TGTGCCAGCAGCTTGTCACTGAGGACCGGGGAGCTGTTTTTT. Translation gives CASSLSLRTGELFF.

This clonotype came up a few times. V gene TRBV5-6 combines with J gene TRBJ1-1; the D is unclear. Germline loops: CDR1 SGHDT, CDR2 YYEEEE. Trimming cost V 1 base and J 2 bases, with 9 bases left between them. This CDR3 is 14 amino acids long. CDR3 in amino acids: CASSLRPTNTEAFF. As DNA, the CDR3 is TGTGCCAGCAGCTTGCGTCCGACCAACACTGAAGCTTTCTTT.

Points on this clonotype: Since a much larger clone is just one base distant, this may be a read error. The V gene is TRBV7-2, the J gene TRBJ1-6; the D gene is possibly TRBD1 (6 bases). The CDR3 spans 16 residues. With 5 bases removed from V and 0 bases from J, the gap between germline ends came to 11 bases. CDR1 and CDR2 from the germline V gene are SGHTA and FQGNSA. This CDR3 reads CASSHRTASYNSPLHF. CDR3 nucleotide sequence: TGTGCCAGCAGCCACAGGACAGCCTCCTATAATTCACCCCTCCACTTT.

This clonotype was seen only a few times. The V and J genes are TRBV7-9 and TRBJ2-5; D is undetermined. The V end was cut by 1 base, the J end by 1 base, with 4 bases between. The CDR3 sequence is 13 residues long. Germline V gene lookup returns CDR1 SEHNR and CDR2 FQNEAQ (reference sequence). The CDR3 nucleotides read TGTGCCAGCAGCTTAGATGCCCAAGAGACCCAGTACTTC. Translated, it gives CASSLDAQETQYF.

This chain joins TRBV6-5 and TRBJ2-5; 7 nucleotides agree with TRBD2. Germline V gene sequence: CDR1 MNHEY, CDR2 SVGAGI. Trimming at V came to 2 bases and at J to 2 bases, leaving 2 bases not matched to a gene. There are 14 residues in the CDR3. The CDR3 region has the DNA TGTGCCAGCAGTTACACCGGGGGGCAAGAGACCCAGTACTTC. It encodes CASSYTGGQETQYF.